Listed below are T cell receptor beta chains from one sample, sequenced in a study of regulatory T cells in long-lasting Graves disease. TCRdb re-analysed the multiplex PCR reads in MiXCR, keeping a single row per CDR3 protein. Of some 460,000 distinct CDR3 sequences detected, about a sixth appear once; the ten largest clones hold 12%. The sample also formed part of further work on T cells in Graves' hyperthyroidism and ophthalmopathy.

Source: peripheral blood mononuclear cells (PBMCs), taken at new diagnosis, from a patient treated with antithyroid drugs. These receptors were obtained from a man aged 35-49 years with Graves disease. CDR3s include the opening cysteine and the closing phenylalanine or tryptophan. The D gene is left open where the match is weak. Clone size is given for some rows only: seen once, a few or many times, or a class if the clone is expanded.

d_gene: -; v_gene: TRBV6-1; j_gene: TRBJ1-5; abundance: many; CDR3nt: TGTGCCAGCAGGAAGGAGGATCAGCCCCAGCATTTT; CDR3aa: CASRKEDQPQHF
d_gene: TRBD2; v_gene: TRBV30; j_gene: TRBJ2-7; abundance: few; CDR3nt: TGTGCCTGCAGGAGACTAGCGGGTTCGACCTACGAGCAGTACTTC; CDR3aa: CACRRLAGSTYEQYF
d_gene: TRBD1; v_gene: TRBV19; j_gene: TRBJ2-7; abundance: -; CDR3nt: TGTGCCAGTAACCGACAGGGGCCATCCTACGAGCAGTACTTC; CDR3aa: CASNRQGPSYEQYF
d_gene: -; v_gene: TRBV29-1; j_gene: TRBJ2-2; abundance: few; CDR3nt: TGCAGCGTTGATCCCGGGAACACCGGGGAGCTGTTTTTT; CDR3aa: CSVDPGNTGELFF
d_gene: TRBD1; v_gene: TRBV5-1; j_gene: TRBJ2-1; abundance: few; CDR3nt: TGCGCCAGCAGCCCCGGTCGGGGACAGCCGGCTGGATTGTTCTTC; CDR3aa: CASSPGRGQPAGLFF
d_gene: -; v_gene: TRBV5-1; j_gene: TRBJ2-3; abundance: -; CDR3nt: TGCGCCAGCAGCTTGGACAGGGATACGCAGTATTTT; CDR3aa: CASSLDRDTQYF
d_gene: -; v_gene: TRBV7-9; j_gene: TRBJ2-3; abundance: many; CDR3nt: TGTGCCAGCAGCTTTGGGACGCATTTCACAGATACGCAGTATTTT; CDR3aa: CASSFGTHFTDTQYF
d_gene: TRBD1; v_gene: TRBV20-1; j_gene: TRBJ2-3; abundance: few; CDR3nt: TGCAGTGCTAGAGATCCAGGACAGGGGATAGATACGCAGTATTTT; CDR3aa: CSARDPGQGIDTQYF
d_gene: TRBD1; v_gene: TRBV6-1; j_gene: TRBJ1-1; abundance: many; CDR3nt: TGTGCCAGCAGTGTAAGATTCAGGGGGGACACTGAAGCTTTCTTT; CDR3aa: CASSVRFRGDTEAFF
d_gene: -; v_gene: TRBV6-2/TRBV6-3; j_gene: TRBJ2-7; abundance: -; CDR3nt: TGTGCCGGCAGTTATAAGAAAGGACACAACGACTACGAGCAGTACTTC; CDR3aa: CAGSYKKGHNDYEQYF
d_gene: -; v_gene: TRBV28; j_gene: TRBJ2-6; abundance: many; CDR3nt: TGTGCCAGCAGTTGGGCTGGGGCCAACGTCCTGACTTTC; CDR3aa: CASSWAGANVLTF
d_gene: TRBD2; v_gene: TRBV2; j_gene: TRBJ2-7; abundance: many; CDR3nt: TGTGCCAGCAAGCGGGAGAGCTCCTACGAGCAGTACTTC; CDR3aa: CASKRESSYEQYF
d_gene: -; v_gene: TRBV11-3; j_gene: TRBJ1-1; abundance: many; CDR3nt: TGTGCCAGCAGCTTAGCAGGTCAAGGGAGCACTGAAGCTTTCTTT; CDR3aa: CASSLAGQGSTEAFF
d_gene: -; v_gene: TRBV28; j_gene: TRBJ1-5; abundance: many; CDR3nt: TGTGCCGGGGGGGGAGTCAATCAGCCCCAGCATTTT; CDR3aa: CAGGGVNQPQHF
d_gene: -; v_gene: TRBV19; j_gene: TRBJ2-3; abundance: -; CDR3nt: TGTGCCAGTAGTACGGGGAGGGATACGCAGTATTTT; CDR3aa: CASSTGRDTQYF
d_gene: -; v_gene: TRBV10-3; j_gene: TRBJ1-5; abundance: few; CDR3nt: TGTGCCATCAGTAGGACGGAGGGAAAGGATCAGCCCCAGCATTTT; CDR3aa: CAISRTEGKDQPQHF
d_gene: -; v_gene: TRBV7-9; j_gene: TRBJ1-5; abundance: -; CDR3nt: TGTGCCAGCAGCTTAGCGGGCGGGGGGCCCCAGCATTTT; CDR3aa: CASSLAGGGPQHF
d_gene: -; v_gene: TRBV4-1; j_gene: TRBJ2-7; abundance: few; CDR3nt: TGCGCCAGCAGCCAAGGAGGACTAAATTTCAAGCAGTACTTC; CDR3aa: CASSQGGLNFKQYF
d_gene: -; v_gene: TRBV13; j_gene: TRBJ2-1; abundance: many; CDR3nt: TGTGCCAGCACCTCCAGACTCGAGGGAGCTGACAATGAGCAGTTCTTC; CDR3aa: CASTSRLEGADNEQFF
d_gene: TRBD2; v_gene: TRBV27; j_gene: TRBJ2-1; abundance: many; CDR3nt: TGTGCCAGTCAATGGGGGGAGGGCCGGTTTCCCAATGAGCAGTTCTTC; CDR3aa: CASQWGEGRFPNEQFF